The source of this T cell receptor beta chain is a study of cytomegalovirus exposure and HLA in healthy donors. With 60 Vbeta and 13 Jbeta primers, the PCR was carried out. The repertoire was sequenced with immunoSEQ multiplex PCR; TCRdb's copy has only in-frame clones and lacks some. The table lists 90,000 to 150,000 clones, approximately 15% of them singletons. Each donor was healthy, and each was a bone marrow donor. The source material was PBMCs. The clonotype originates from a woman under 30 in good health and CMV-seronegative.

The CDR3 coding sequence is TGTGCCAGTAAGGCCGGGCTAGCGGGATTGTACGAGCAGTACTTC. This sequence encodes CASKAGLAGLYEQYF. The genes are TRBV19 and TRBJ2-7; 9 bases are a match to TRBD2. This CDR3 region has 15 residues. J lost 4 bases, V lost 7 bases, and 11 bases had no gene match. The germline gives CDR1 LNHDA, CDR2 SQIVND (reference sequence).